The next 15 T cell receptor beta chains were all read from a single sample in a study of blood T cells in healthy people across ages. PCR was performed a second time for 7 to 11 cycles using a sample-barcoded 5' primer and a J-beta primer mix. TCRdb reanalysed the 5' RACE reads using MiXCR and keeps one entry per CDR3 protein. The table records about 680,000 distinct CDR3 sequences, 49% of them present only once. The sequencing input was blood. The receptor set was obtained from a woman aged 55-70 years in good health.

This clonotype showed up just a few times. V gene TRBV20-1 combines with J gene TRBJ2-1; 10 positions agree with TRBD2. The length of the CDR3 is 15 residues. Germline V gene sequence: CDR1 DFQATT, CDR2 SNEGSKA (reference sequence). With V trimmed by 2 bases and J by 2 bases, 3 bases remained unmatched. The CDR3: CSARRTSGPYNEQFF. CDR3 DNA sequence: TGCAGTGCTAGAAGGACTAGCGGACCCTACAATGAGCAGTTCTTC.

This clonotype has just one count. The chain employs TRBV28 and TRBJ2-5; 13 nucleotides line up with TRBD2. CDR3 length: 18 amino acids. Per the germline V gene, CDR1 is MDHEN and CDR2 is SYDVKM. J gave up 5 bases and V 3 bases, and 12 bases lay outside the gene matches. The CDR3 bases are TGTGCCAGCAGTTTTATCCGTAGGACTAGCGGGAGAAGGGAGACCCAGTACTTC. Translating gives CASSFIRRTSGRRETQYF. Variable domain in full (rest from reference TRBV28 and TRBJ2-5): DVKVTQSSRYLVKRTGEKVFLECVQDMDHENMFWYRQDPGLGLRLIYFSYDVKMKEKGDIPEGYSVSREKKERFSLILESASTNQTSMYLCASSFIRRTSGRRETQYFGPGTRLLVL.

A remark on this clonotype: One base away lies a much larger clone, so this may be a sequencing read error. CDR3 sequence: CSARLVGGSYEQYF. The CDR3 nucleotides read TGCAGTGCTCGACTAGTGGGAGGGTCCTACGAGCAGTACTTC. The chain has TRBV20-1 and TRBJ2-7; 7 bases are shared with TRBD2. Germline V CDR1 and CDR2: DFQATT, SNEGSKA (reference sequence). CDR3 size: 14 residues. After removal of 5 bases from V and 1 base from J, the junction contained 8 bases not matched to a gene.

The J gene is TRBJ2-3, the V gene TRBV12-3 or TRBV12-4; D might be TRBD2 (5 bases). Deletions cut 6 bases from V and 0 bases from J, with 10 bases between. CDR3 length: 14 amino acids. The CDR3 DNA reads as TGTGCCAGCAGGGACTTTACTAGCACAGATACGCAGTATTTT. Amino acids: CASRDFTSTDTQYF.

The chain combines TRBV20-1 with TRBJ1-2; no reliable D call. CDR3 length: 14 residues. Between the trimmed V and J ends, which lost 3 bases and 7 bases, there was a span of 18 bases. Germline assignment: CDR1 DFQATT and CDR2 SNEGSKA (reference sequence). CDR3 amino acids: CSARDGKGYGGYTF. The CDR3 nucleotides are TGCAGTGCTAGGGACGGCAAGGGTTACGGTGGCTACACCTTC.

The V and J genes are TRBV6-2 or TRBV6-3 and TRBJ1-1; D uncertain. The CDR3 loop spans 14 amino acids. Germline V lookup: CDR1 MNHEY, CDR2 SVGEGT. The V end lost 8 bases, the J end lost 0 bases, and 13 bases lay between the germline ends. The CDR3 bases are TGTGCCAGCCTAGCCAGCGAAATGAACACTGAAGCTTTCTTT. As protein: CASLASEMNTEAFF.

With respect to this clonotype: One base away lies a much larger clone, so this may be a sequencing read error. The rearrangement joins TRBV3-1 to TRBJ2-4; no clear D gene. The J call may be mistaken, given a closer DNA end match to TRBJ2-7. Germline V lookup: CDR1 LGHDT, CDR2 YNNKEL (reference sequence). The CDR3 contains 12 residues. This chain's CDR3 is CASSQVGHEQYF. CDR3 bases: TGTGCCAGCAGCCAAGTAGGCCACGAGCAGTACTTC.

There are a few counts of this clonotype. The chain uses TRBV12-3 or TRBV12-4 and TRBJ2-3; a weak D match, TRBD2 (5 bases). V was cut by 9 bases and J by 9 bases, with 16 bases left in between. The CDR3 contains 12 residues. The CDR3 region is CASLQWSGTQYF. In nucleotides, the CDR3 is TGTGCCAGTCTACAATGGAGCGGCACGCAGTATTTT.

This chain connects TRBV29-1 to TRBJ2-7; maybe TRBD1 (5 bases). The germline V and J ends were trimmed by 4 bases and 7 bases, with 14 bases remaining between them. CDR3 length: 12 residues. The germline V gene encodes CDR1 SQVTM and CDR2 ANQGSEA. The CDR3 loop reads CSVGAGSGEQYF. In nucleotides, the CDR3 is TGCAGCGTTGGGGCAGGGTCCGGGGAGCAGTACTTC.

This clonotype was observed many times. This chain uses TRBV5-1 with TRBJ2-1; 7 bases map to TRBD1. The CDR3 length is 16 residues. Per germline, CDR1 SGHRS and CDR2 YFSETQ. After removal of 4 bases from V and 9 bases from J, the junction contained 16 bases not matched to a gene. The CDR3 sequence is CASSEEPDRVGIEQFF. CDR3 nucleotide sequence: TGCGCCAGCAGCGAAGAGCCCGACAGGGTAGGGATTGAGCAGTTCTTC.

This clonotype occurred a few times. V and J are TRBV12-3 or TRBV12-4 and TRBJ1-6; no definite D call. Deletions cut 6 bases from V and 4 bases from J, with 10 bases between. The length of the CDR3 is 14 residues. CDR3 residues: CASSLTQYNSPLHF. The CDR3 DNA sequence: TGTGCCAGCAGCCTGACACAGTATAATTCACCCCTCCACTTT.

The chain employs TRBV4-1 and TRBJ2-6, with D perhaps TRBD2 (6 bases). The CDR3 is 19 amino acids. Trimming took off 1 base at V and 6 bases at J, with 22 bases between the two ends. CDR1 MGHRA and CDR2 YSYEKL come from the germline V gene. The CDR3 DNA reads as TGCGCCAGCAGCCAAGGACCTAGGAGGGGACTCAGGGAGGCCAACGTCCTGACTTTC. As protein: CASSQGPRRGLREANVLTF.

This clonotype turned up a few times. The rearrangement uses TRBV4-3 and TRBJ1-4; possible D gene TRBD1, 5 bases. V was clipped by 0 bases and J by 8 bases, with 13 bases between them. CDR1 is LGHNA, CDR2 YSLEER, per germline. There are 15 residues in the CDR3. The CDR3 coding sequence is TGCGCCAGCAGCCAAGATCCGGGGGTTTACGAAAAACTGTTTTTT. Its translation is CASSQDPGVYEKLFF.

This sequence joins TRBV20-1 and TRBJ2-3; TRBD2 aligns across 13 bases. This CDR3 has 15 amino acids. The J segment lost 2 bases and the V segment lost 3 bases, leaving 2 bases of the junction unmatched. The germline V gene has CDR1 DFQATT and CDR2 SNEGSKA (reference sequence). CDR3: CSARGLAGTTDTQYF. In DNA form, the CDR3 reads TGCAGTGCTAGGGGACTAGCGGGGACCACAGATACGCAGTATTTT.

This clonotype occurred many times. The chain has TRBV7-2 and TRBJ2-7; D ambiguous. The CDR3 extends over 14 amino acids. Germline V gene lookup returns CDR1 SGHTA and CDR2 FQGNSA. V was cut by 3 bases and J by 2 bases, with 11 bases left in between. CDR3 loop: CASSFGGATYEQYF. The CDR3 DNA sequence: TGTGCCAGCAGCTTTGGCGGCGCAACCTACGAGCAGTACTTC.